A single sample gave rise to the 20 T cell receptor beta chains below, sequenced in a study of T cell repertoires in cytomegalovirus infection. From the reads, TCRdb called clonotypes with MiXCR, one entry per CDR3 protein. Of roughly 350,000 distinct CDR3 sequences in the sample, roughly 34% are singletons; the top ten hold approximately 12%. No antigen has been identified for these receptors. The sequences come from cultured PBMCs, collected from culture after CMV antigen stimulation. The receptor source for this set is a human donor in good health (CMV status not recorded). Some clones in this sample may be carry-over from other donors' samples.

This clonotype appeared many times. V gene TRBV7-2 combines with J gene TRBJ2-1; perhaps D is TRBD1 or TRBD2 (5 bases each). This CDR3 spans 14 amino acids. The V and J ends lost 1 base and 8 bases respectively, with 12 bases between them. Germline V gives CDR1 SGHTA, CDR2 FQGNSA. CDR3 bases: TGTGCCAGCAGCTTAGAGGGGAGCGACCATGAGCAGTTCTTC. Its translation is CASSLEGSDHEQFF.

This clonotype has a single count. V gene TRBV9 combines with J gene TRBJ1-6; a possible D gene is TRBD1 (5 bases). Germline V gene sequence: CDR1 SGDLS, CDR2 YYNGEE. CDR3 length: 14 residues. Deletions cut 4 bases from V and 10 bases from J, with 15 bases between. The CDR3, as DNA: TGTGCCAGCAGCTCTAGGGACCAAGGATCACCCCTCCACTTT. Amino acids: CASSSRDQGSPLHF.

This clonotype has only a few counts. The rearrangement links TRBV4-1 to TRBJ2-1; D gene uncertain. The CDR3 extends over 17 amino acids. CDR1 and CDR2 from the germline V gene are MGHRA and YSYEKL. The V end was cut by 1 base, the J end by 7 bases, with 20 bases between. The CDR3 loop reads CASSQVVELSLRNEQFF. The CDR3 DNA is TGCGCCAGCAGCCAAGTAGTAGAACTAAGCCTCCGGAATGAGCAGTTCTTC.

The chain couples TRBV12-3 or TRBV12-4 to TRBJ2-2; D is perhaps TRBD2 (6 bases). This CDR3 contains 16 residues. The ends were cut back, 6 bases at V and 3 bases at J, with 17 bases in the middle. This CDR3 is CASRLRGGRHTGELFF. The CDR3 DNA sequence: TGTGCCAGCAGGCTCCGGGGAGGACGCCACACCGGGGAGCTGTTTTTT.

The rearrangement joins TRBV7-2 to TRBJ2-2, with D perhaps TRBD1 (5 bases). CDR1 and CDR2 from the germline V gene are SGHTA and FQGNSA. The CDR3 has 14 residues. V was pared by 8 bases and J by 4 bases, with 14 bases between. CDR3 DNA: TGTGCCAGCCGACGCAGGGCCACCACCGGGGAGCTGTTTTTT. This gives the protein CASRRRATTGELFF.

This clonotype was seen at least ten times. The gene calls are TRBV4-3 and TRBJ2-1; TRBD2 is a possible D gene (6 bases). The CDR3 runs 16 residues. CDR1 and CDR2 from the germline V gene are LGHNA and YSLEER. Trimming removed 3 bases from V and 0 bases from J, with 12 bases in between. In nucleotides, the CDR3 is TGCGCCAGCAGCCATGACTTAGCGGACTCCTACAATGAGCAGTTCTTC. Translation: CASSHDLADSYNEQFF.

The chain's CDR3 is CASSVVGGELFF. In DNA form, the CDR3 reads TGTGCCAGCAGCGTAGTAGGCGGGGAGCTGTTTTTT. V and J are TRBV9 and TRBJ2-2; D gene unclear. Trimming pared 0 bases from V and 7 bases from J, leaving 4 bases between. Germline CDR1 SGDLS, CDR2 YYNGEE. The CDR3 contains 12 residues.

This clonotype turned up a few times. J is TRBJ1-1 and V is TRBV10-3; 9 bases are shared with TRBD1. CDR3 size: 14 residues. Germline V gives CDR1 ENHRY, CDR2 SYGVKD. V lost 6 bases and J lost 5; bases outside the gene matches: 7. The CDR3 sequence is CAIRSTGGSTEAFF. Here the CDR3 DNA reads TGTGCCATCAGAAGTACAGGGGGCAGTACTGAAGCTTTCTTT.

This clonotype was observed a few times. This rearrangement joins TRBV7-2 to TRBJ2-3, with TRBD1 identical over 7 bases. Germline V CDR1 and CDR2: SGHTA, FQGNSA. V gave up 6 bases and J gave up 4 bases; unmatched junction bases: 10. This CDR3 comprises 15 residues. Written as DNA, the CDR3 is TGTGCCAGCAGTCATCGGGACAGAGGGGCAGATACGCAGTATTTT. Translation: CASSHRDRGADTQYF.

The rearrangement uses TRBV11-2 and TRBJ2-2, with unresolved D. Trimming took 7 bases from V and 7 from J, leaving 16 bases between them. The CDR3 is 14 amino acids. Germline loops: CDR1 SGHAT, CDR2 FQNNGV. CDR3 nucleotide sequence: TGTGCCAGCACCACGTGGCACGACGGCGGGGAGCTGTTTTTT. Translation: CASTTWHDGGELFF.

The CDR3 sequence is CASSYQTAPRDRTSGANVLTF. As DNA, the CDR3 is TGTGCCAGCAGCTATCAGACGGCCCCCCGGGACAGGACCTCTGGGGCCAACGTCCTGACTTTC. This chain links TRBV28 with TRBJ2-6; 8 positions match TRBD1. Germline CDR1 MDHEN, CDR2 SYDVKM. The CDR3 is 21 amino acids. V was pared by 6 bases and J by 0 bases, with 19 bases of the junction left unmatched.

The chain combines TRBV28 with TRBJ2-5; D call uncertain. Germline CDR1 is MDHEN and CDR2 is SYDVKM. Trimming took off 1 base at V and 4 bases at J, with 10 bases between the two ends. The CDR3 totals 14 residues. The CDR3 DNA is TGTGCCAGCAGTTTATTAGGACCGCCAGAGACCCAGTACTTC. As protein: CASSLLGPPETQYF.

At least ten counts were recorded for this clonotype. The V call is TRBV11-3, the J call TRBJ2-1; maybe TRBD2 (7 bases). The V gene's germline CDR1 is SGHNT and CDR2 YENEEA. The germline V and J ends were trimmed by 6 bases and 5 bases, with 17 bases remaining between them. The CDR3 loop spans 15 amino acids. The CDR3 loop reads CASSRGGLPNNEQFF. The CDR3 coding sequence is TGTGCCAGCAGTCGCGGGGGCCTTCCGAACAATGAGCAGTTCTTC.

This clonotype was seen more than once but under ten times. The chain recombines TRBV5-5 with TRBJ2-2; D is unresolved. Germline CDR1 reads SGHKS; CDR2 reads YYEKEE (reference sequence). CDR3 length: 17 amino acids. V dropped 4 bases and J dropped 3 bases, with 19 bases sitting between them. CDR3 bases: TGTGCCAGCAGCCCCCTTTGGGGAACCTCGGACACCGGGGAGCTGTTTTTT. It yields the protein CASSPLWGTSDTGELFF.

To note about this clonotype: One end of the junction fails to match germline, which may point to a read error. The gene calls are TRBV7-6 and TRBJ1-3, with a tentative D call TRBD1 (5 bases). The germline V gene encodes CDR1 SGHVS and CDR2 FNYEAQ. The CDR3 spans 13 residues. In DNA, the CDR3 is TGTGCCAGCAGCTTAGCCCAGACAGAGCAGGGAAGCTTT. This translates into CASSLAQTEQGSF.

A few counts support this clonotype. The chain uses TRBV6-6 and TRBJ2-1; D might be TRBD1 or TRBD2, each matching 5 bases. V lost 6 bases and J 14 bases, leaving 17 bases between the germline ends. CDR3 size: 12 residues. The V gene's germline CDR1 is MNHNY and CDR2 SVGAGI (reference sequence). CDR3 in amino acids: CASSDRDVLKFF. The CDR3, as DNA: TGTGCCAGCAGCGACCGGGACGTCTTGAAGTTCTTC.

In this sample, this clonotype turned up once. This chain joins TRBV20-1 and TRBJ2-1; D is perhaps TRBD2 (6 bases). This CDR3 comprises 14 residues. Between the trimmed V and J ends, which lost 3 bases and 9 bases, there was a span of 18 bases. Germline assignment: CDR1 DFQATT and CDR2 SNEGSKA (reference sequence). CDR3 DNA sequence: TGCAGTGCTAGCGGGGACTCGATCCCAGGTGAGCAGTTCTTC. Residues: CSASGDSIPGEQFF.

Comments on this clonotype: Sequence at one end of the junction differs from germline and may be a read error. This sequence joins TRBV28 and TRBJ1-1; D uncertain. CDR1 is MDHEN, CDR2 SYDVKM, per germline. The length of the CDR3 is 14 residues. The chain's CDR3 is CDSSLARLNTEAFF. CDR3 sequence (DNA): TGTGACAGCAGTTTGGCCAGGTTGAACACTGAAGCTTTCTTT.

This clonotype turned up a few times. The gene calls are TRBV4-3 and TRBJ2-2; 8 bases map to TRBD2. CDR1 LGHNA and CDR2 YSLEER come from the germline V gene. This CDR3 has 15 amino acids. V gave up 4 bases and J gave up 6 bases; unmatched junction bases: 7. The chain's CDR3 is CASSRAGGDPGELFF. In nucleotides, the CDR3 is TGCGCCAGCAGCCGCGCGGGGGGAGATCCCGGGGAGCTGTTTTTT.

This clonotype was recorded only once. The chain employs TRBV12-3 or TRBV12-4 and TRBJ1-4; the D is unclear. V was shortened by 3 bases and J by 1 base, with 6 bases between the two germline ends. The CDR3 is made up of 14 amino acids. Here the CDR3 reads CASSFSGTNEKLFF. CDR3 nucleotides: TGTGCCAGCAGTTTTTCAGGAACTAATGAAAAACTGTTTTTT.